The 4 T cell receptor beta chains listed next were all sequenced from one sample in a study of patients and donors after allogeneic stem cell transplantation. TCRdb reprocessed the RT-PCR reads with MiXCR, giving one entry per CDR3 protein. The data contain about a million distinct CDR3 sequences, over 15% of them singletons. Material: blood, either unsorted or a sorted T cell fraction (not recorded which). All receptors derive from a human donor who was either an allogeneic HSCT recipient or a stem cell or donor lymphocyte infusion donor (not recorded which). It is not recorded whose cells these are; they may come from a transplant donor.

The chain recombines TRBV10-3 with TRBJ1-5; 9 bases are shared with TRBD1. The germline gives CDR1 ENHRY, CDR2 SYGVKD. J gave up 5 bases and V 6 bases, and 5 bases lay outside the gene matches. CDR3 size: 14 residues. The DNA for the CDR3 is TGTGCCATCAGCCCCGGGACAGGGTATCAGCCCCAGCATTTT. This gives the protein CAISPGTGYQPQHF.

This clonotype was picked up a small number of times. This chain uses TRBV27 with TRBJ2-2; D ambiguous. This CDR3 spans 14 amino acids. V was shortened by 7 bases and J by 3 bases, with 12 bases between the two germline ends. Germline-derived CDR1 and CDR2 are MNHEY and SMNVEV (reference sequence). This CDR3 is CASKPLRDTGELFF. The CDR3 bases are TGTGCCAGCAAGCCGCTCCGTGACACCGGGGAGCTGTTTTTT.

CDR3 DNA: TGCAGCGTAGAGACAGTGGGGGTCTATGGCTACACCTTC. Protein sequence: CSVETVGVYGYTF. The chain recombines TRBV29-1 with TRBJ1-2; possibly TRBD1 for D (5 bases). The CDR3 is made up of 13 amino acids. V dropped 6 bases and J dropped 4 bases, with 15 bases sitting between them. Germline CDR1 SQVTM, CDR2 ANQGSEA. Supplemented by reference TRBV29-1 and TRBJ1-2, the full variable domain reads SAVISQKPSRDICQRGTSLTIQCQVDSQVTMMFWYRQQPGQSLTLIATANQGSEATYESGFVIDKFPISRPNLTFSTLTVSNMSPEDSSIYLCSVETVGVYGYTFGSGTRLTVV.

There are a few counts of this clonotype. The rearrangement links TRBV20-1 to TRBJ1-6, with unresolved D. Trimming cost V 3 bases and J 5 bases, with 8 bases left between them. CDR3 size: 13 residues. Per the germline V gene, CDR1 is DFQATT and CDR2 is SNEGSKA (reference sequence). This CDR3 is CSARHQNNSPLHF. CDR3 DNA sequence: TGCAGTGCTAGGCACCAGAATAATTCACCCCTCCACTTT.